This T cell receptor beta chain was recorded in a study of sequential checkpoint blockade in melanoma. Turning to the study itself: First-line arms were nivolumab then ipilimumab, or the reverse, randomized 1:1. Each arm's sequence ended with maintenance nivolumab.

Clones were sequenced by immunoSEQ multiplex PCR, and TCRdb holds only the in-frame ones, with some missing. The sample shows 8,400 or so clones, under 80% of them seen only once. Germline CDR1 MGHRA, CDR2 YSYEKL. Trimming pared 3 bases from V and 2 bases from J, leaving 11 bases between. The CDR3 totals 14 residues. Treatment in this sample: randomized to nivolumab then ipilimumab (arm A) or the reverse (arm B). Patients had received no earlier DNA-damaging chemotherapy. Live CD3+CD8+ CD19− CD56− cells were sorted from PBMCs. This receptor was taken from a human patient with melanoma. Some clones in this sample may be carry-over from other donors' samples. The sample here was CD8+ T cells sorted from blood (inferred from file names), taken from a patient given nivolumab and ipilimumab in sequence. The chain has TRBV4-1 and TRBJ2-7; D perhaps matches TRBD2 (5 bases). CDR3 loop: CASSHPTGAYEQYF. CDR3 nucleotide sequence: TGCGCCAGCAGCCATCCGACCGGGGCCTACGAGCAGTACTTC.